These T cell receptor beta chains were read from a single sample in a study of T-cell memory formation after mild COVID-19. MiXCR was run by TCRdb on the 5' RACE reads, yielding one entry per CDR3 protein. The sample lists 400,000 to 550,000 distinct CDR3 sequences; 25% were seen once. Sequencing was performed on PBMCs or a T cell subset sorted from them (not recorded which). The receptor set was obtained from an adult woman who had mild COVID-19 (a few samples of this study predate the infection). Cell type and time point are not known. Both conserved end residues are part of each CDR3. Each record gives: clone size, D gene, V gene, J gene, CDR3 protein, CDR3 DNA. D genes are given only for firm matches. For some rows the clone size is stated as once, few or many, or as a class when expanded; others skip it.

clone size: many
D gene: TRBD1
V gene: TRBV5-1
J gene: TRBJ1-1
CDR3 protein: CASRLPGGSNTEAFF
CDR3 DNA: TGCGCCAGCCGCCTCCCAGGGGGGTCGAACACTGAAGCTTTCTTT

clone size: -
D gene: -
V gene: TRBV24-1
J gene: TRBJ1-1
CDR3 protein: CASSDPGGTEAFF
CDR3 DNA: TGTGCCTCCTCCGACCCGGGAGGGACTGAAGCTTTCTTT

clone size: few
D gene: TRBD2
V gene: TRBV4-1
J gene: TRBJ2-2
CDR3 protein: CASETSGRDSGELFF
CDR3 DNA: TGCGCCAGCGAGACTAGCGGGAGGGACTCCGGGGAGCTGTTTTTT

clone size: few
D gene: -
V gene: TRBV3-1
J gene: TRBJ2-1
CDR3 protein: CASSQDRTGEAWLEQFF
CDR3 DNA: TGTGCCAGCAGCCAAGATCGGACGGGAGAGGCCTGGTTGGAGCAGTTCTTC

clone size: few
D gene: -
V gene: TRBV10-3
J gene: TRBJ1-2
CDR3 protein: CAISGDAGYTF
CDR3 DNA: TGTGCCATCAGTGGCGACGCTGGCTACACCTTC

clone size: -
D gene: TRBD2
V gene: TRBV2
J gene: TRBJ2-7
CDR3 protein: CASSPLAGGPGEQYF
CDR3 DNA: TGTGCCAGCAGTCCGTTAGCGGGGGGGCCGGGAGAGCAGTACTTC

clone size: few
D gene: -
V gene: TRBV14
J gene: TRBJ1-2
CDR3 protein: CASSTTRAGYTF
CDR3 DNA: TGTGCCAGCAGCACCACGAGGGCCGGCTACACCTTC

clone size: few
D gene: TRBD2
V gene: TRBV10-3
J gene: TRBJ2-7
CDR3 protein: CAISALTSGNYYEQYF
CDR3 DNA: TGTGCCATCAGTGCCCTAACTAGCGGGAACTACTACGAGCAGTACTTC

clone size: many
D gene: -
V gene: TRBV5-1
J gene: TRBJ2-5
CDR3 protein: CASSLGTPAHETQYF
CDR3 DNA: TGCGCCAGCAGCTTGGGGACTCCCGCCCATGAGACCCAGTACTTC

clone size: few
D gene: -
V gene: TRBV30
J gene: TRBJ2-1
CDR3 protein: CAWERGGTNNEQFF
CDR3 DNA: TGTGCCTGGGAACGGGGCGGGACCAACAATGAGCAGTTCTTC

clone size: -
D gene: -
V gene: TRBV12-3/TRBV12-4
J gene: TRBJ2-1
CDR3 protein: CASSFSLGYNEQFF
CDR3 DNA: TGTGCCAGCAGTTTTAGCCTAGGCTACAATGAGCAGTTCTTC

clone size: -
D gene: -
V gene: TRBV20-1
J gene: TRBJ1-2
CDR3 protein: CSARDYKGYGYTF
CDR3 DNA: TGCAGTGCTAGAGATTATAAGGGCTATGGCTACACCTTC

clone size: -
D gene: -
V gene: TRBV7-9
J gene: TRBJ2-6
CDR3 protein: CASSLQGIVSGANVLTF
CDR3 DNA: TGTGCCAGCAGCTTGCAGGGTATCGTCTCTGGGGCCAACGTCCTGACTTTC

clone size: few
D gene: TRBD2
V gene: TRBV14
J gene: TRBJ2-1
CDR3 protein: CASKMAAGAYNEQFF
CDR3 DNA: TGTGCCAGCAAGATGGCGGCGGGAGCGTACAATGAGCAGTTCTTC

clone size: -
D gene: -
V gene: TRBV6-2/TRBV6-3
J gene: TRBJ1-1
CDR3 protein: CASSNTKGRSEAFF
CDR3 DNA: TGTGCCAGCAGTAACACTAAGGGGAGATCTGAAGCTTTCTTT

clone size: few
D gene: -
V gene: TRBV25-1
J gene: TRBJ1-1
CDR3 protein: CASSLYHEAFF
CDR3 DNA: TGTGCCAGCAGCTTATATCACGAAGCTTTCTTT

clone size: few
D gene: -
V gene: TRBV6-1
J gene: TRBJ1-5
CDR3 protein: CASSVRGSNQPQHF
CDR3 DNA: TGTGCCAGCAGTGTGAGGGGAAGCAATCAGCCCCAGCATTTT

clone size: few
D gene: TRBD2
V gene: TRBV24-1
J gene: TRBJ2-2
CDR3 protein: CATRGAGGNTGELFF
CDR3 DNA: TGTGCCACCAGAGGTGCGGGGGGCAACACCGGGGAGCTGTTTTTT

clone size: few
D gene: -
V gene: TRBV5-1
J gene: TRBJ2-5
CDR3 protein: CASSLASASETQYF
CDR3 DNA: TGCGCCAGCAGCTTGGCCAGCGCCTCGGAGACCCAGTACTTC

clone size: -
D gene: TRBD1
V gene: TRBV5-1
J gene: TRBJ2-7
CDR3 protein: CASSLDDATGQGINPYEQYF
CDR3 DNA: TGCGCCAGCAGCTTGGACGACGCCACAGGACAGGGGATCAACCCCTACGAGCAGTACTTC

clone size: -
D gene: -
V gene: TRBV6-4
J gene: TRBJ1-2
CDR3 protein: CASITEGKRGYTF
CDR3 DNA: TGTGCCAGTATTACCGAGGGGAAGAGAGGCTACACCTTC

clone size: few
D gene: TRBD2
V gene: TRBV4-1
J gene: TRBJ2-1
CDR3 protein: CASSQRTSGGANEQFF
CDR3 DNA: TGCGCCAGCAGCCAACGGACTAGCGGGGGAGCCAATGAGCAGTTCTTC

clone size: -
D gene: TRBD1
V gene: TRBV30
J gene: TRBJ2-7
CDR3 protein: CAWSVRFGVRGRPWEQYF
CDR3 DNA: TGTGCCTGGAGTGTACGGTTTGGTGTCAGGGGGCGTCCCTGGGAGCAGTACTTC

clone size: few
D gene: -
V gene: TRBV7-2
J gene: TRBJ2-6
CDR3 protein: CASSFRDSPSSTGANVLTF
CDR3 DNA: TGTGCCAGCAGCTTCAGGGACTCCCCCTCGAGCACTGGGGCCAACGTCCTGACTTTC

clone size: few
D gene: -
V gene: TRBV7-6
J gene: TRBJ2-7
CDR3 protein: CASSLAPEGPYEQYF
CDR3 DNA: TGTGCCAGCAGCTTAGCCCCCGAGGGGCCCTACGAGCAGTACTTC